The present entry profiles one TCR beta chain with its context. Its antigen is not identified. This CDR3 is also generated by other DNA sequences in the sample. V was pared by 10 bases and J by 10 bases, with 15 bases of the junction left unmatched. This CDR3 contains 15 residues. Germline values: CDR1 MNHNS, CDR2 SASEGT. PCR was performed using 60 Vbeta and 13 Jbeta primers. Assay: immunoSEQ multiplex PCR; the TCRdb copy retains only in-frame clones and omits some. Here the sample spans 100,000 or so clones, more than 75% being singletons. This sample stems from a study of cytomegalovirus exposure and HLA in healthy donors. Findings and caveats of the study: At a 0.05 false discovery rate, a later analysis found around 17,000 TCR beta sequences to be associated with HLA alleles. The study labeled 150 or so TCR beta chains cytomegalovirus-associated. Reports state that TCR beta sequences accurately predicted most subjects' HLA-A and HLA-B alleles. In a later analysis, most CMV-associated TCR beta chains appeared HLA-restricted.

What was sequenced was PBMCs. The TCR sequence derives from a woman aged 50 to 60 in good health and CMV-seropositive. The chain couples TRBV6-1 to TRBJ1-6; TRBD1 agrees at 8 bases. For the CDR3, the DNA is TGTGCCATCTGGATGACAGGGGAGGGCTACTCACCCCTCCACTTT. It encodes CAIWMTGEGYSPLHF.